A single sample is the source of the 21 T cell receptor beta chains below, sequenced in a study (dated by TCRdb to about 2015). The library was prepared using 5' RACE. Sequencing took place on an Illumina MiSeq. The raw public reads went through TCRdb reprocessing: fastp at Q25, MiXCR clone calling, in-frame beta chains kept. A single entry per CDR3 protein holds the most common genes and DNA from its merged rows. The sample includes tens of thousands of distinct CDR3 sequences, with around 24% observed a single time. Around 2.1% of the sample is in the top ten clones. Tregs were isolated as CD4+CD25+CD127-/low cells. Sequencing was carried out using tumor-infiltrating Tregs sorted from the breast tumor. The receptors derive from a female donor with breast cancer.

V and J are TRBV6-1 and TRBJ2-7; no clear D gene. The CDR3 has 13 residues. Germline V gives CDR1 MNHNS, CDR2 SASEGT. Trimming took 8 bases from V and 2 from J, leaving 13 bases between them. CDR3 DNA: TGTGCCAGCGACCGCGAAATGACCTACGAGCAGTACTTC. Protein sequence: CASDREMTYEQYF.

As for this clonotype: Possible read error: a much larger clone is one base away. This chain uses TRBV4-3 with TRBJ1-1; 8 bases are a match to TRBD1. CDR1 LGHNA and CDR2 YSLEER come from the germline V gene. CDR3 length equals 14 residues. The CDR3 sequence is CTSSQKGQGDGAFF. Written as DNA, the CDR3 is TGCACCAGCAGCCAGAAAGGACAGGGAGACGGGGCTTTCTTT.

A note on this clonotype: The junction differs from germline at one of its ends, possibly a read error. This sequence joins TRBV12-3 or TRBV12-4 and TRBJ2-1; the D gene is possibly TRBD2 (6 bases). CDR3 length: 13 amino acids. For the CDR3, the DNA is TGTGCCAGCAGTCTAGCGTACTACAATGAGCAGTTCTTC. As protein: CASSLAYYNEQFF.

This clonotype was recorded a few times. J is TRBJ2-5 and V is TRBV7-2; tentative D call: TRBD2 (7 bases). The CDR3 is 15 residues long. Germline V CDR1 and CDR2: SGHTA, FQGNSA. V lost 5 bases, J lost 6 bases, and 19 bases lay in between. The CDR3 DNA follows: TGTGCCAGCAGCGATGATGGGGGGGGCTCGAAGACCCAGTACTTC. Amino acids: CASSDDGGGSKTQYF. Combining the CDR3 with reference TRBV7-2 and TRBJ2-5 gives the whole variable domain GAGVSQSPSNKVTEKGKDVELRCDPISGHTALYWYRQSLGQGLEFLIYFQGNSAPDKSGLPSDRFSAERTGGSVSTLTIQRTQQEDSAVYLCASSDDGGGSKTQYFGPGTRLLVL.

The CDR3 loop is CASSSGSGSWETQYF. The CDR3 DNA follows: TGTGCCAGCAGCTCCGGGAGCGGGAGTTGGGAGACCCAGTACTTC. The J gene is TRBJ2-5, the V gene TRBV3-1, with 8 positions matching TRBD2. V trimming: 5 bases; J trimming: 5 bases; junction bases outside the gene matches: 10. Germline V lookup: CDR1 LGHDT, CDR2 YNNKEL (reference sequence). This CDR3 region has 15 residues.

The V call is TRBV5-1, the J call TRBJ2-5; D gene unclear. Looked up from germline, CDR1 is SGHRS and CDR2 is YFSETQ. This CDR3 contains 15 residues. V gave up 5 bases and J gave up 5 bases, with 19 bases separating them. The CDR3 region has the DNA TGCGCCAGCAGTTCACCCCGCGGTACACACGAGACCCAGTACTTC. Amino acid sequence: CASSSPRGTHETQYF. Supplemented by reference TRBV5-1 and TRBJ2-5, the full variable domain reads KAGVTQTPRYLIKTRGQQVTLSCSPISGHRSVSWYQQTPGQGLQFLFEYFSETQRNKGNFPGRFSGRQFSNSRSEMNVSTLELGDSALYLCASSSPRGTHETQYFGPGTRLLVL.

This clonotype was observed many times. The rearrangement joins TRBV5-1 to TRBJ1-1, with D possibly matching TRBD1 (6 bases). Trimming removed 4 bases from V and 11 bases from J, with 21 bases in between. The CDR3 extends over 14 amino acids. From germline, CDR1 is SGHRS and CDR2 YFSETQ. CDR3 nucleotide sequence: TGCGCCAGCAGCCGGGACACGGAGATGGGTTTCGCTTTCTTT. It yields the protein CASSRDTEMGFAFF.

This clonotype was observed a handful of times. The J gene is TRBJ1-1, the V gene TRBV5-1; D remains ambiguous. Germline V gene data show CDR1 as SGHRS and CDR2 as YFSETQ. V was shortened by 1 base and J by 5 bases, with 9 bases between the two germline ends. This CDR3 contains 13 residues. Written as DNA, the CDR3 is TGCGCCAGCAGCTTGATCAGTAGAACTGAAGCTTTCTTT. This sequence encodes CASSLISRTEAFF.

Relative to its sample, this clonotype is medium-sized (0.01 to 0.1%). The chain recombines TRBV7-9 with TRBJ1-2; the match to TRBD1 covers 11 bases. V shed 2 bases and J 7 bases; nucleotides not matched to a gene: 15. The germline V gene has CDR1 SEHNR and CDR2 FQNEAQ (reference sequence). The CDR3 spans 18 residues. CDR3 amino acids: CASSLPRTGGALGSGYTF. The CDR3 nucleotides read TGTGCCAGCAGCTTACCCAGGACAGGGGGCGCCTTAGGCTCTGGCTACACCTTC.

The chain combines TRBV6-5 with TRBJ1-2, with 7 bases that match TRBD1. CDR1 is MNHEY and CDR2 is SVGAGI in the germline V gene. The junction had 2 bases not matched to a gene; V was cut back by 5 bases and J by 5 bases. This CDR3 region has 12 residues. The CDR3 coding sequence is TGTGCCAGCAGTCCGACAGGGTATGGCTACACCTTC. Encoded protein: CASSPTGYGYTF.

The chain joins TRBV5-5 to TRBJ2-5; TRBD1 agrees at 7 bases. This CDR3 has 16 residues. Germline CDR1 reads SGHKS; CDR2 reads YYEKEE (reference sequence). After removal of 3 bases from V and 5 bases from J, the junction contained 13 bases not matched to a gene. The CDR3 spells CASSSVPRQGRETQYF. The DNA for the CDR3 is TGTGCCAGCAGCTCGGTACCGAGACAGGGCCGGGAGACCCAGTACTTC.

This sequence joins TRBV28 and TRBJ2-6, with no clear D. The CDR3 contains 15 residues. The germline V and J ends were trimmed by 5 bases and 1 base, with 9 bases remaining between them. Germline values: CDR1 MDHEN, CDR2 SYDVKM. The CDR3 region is CASSLGPSGANVLTF. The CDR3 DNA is TGTGCCAGCAGTCTAGGACCTTCTGGGGCCAACGTCCTGACTTTC.

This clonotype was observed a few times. The CDR3 DNA reads TGTGCCAGCAGTTGGGGAAACACCATATATTTT. Translated: CASSWGNTIYF. The genes are TRBV12-3 or TRBV12-4 and TRBJ1-3; no clear D. V dropped 4 bases and J dropped 4 bases, with 2 bases sitting between them. This CDR3 region has 11 residues.

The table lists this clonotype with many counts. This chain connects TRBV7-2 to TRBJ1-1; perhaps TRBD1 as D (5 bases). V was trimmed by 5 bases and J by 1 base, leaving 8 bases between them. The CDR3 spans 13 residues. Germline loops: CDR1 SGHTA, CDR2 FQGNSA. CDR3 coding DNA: TGTGCCAGCAGCAACCAGGGGAACACTGAAGCTTTCTTT. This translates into CASSNQGNTEAFF.

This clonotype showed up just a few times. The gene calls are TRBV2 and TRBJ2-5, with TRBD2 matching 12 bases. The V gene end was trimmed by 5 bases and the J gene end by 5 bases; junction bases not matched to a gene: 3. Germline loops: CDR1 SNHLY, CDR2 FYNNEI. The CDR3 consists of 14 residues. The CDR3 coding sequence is TGTGCCAGCAGTCGACTAGCGGGGGCGGAGACCCAGTACTTC. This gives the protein CASSRLAGAETQYF.

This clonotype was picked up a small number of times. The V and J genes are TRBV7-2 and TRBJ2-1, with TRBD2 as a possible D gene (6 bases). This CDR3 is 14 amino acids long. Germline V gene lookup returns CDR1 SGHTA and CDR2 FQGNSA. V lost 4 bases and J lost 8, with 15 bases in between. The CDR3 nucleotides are TGTGCCAGCAGCTCACAAGGGACGGGGGATGAGCAGTTCTTC. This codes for CASSSQGTGDEQFF.

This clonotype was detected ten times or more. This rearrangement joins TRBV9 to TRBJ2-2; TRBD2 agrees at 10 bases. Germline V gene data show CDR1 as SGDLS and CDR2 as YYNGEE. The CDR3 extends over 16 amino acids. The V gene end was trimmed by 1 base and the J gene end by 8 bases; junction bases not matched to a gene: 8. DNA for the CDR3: TGTGCCAGCAGCGTATTAGCGGGAGGCCCCTTTGGGGAGCTGTTTTTT. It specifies CASSVLAGGPFGELFF.

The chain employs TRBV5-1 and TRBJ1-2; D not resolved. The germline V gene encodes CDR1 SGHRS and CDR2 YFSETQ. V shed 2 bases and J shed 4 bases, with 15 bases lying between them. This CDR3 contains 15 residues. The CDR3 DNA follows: TGCGCCAGCAGCTTTCAGGATACGACGCTCTATGGCTACACCTTC. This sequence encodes CASSFQDTTLYGYTF. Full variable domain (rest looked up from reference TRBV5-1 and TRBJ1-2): KAGVTQTPRYLIKTRGQQVTLSCSPISGHRSVSWYQQTPGQGLQFLFEYFSETQRNKGNFPGRFSGRQFSNSRSEMNVSTLELGDSALYLCASSFQDTTLYGYTFGSGTRLTVV.

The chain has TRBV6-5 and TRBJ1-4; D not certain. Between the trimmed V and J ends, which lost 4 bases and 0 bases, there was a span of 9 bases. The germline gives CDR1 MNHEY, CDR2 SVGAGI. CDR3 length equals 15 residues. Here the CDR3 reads CASSSDIATNEKLFF. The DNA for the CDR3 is TGTGCCAGCAGTTCCGACATTGCAACTAATGAAAAACTGTTTTTT.

The CDR3: CASSQDPQLNTEAFF. The CDR3 DNA sequence: TGTGCCAGCAGCCAAGATCCGCAGTTGAACACTGAAGCTTTCTTT. This chain joins TRBV3-1 and TRBJ1-1, with D hard to call. The germline gives CDR1 LGHDT, CDR2 YNNKEL (reference sequence). The CDR3 contains 15 residues. V was clipped by 0 bases and J by 0 bases, with 8 bases between them.

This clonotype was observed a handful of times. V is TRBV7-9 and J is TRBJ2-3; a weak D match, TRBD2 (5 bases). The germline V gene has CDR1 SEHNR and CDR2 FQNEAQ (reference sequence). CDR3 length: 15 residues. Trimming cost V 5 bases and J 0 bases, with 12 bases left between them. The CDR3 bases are TGTGCCAGCAGCGACACTAGGGTTAGCACAGATACGCAGTATTTT. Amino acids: CASSDTRVSTDTQYF.